Shown below are 23 T cell receptor beta chains from a single sample sequenced in a study of CD8 T cells in ankylosing spondylitis. Each CDR3 protein is one row after TCRdb ran MiXCR on the 5' RACE reads. The repertoire holds approximately 300,000 distinct CDR3 sequences, around 20% seen once, with 3.5% in the top ten. The sample was blood, either unsorted or a sorted T cell fraction (not recorded which). All receptors come from a female donor with ankylosing spondylitis or in good health (not recorded which).

This clonotype was counted only a few times. The CDR3 bases are TGTGCCAGCAGGCCACCCCCACTGGGGGGGAGCACAGATACGCAGTATTTT. Its translation: CASRPPPLGGSTDTQYF. The chain has TRBV27 and TRBJ2-3; 7 bases agree with TRBD2. This CDR3 comprises 17 residues. The ends lost 6 bases at V and 0 bases at J; junction bases unmatched: 12. The germline V gene encodes CDR1 MNHEY and CDR2 SMNVEV (reference sequence).

This clonotype showed up just a few times. CDR3 in amino acids: CSVEGRGWGEQYF. The CDR3 DNA sequence: TGCAGCGTTGAAGGCAGGGGCTGGGGCGAGCAGTACTTC. V gene TRBV29-1 combines with J gene TRBJ2-7, with D possibly being TRBD1 (6 bases). The CDR3 is 13 amino acids. V shed 1 base and J shed 6 bases, with 13 bases lying between them. CDR1 is SQVTM, CDR2 ANQGSEA, per germline.

This clonotype was seen many times. The chain uses TRBV18 and TRBJ2-1, with 7 bases matching TRBD2. The V gene end was trimmed by 3 bases and the J gene end by 4 bases; junction bases not matched to a gene: 6. This CDR3 comprises 15 residues. CDR1 and CDR2 from the germline V gene are KGHSH and LQKENI. CDR3 sequence (DNA): TGTGCCAGCTCACCGGGCGGAGCGGGGTACAATGAGCAGTTCTTC. Translated, it gives CASSPGGAGYNEQFF.

This clonotype was found a few times. The V call is TRBV11-2, the J call TRBJ2-7; 15 nucleotides align to TRBD2. CDR3 length: 18 residues. V lost 5 bases and J lost 3; bases outside the gene matches: 11. Germline V gene data show CDR1 as SGHAT and CDR2 as FQNNGV. CDR3 bases: TGTGCCAGCAGCATAGTGGGACTAGCGGGAGGTAGTAGCTACGAGCAGTACTTC. Translation: CASSIVGLAGGSSYEQYF. Variable domain in full (rest from reference TRBV11-2 and TRBJ2-7): EAGVAQSPRYKIIEKRQSVAFWCNPISGHATLYWYQQILGQGPKLLIQFQNNGVVDDSQLPKDRFSAERLKGVDSTLKIQPAKLEDSAVYLCASSIVGLAGGSSYEQYFGPGTRLTVT.

This clonotype was detected only a few times. This chain links TRBV7-9 with TRBJ2-3, with a tentative D call TRBD2 (6 bases). The CDR3 loop spans 11 amino acids. Trimming cost V 5 bases and J 8 bases, with 8 bases left between them. The germline V gene encodes CDR1 SEHNR and CDR2 FQNEAQ (reference sequence). The DNA for the CDR3 is TGTGCCAGCAGCATGGGAGGTACGCAGTATTTT. Translated: CASSMGGTQYF.

CDR3 residues: CAWSGLSGAGELFF. CDR3 DNA: TGTGCCTGGAGTGGCCTCAGCGGGGCCGGGGAGCTGTTTTTT. J is TRBJ2-2 and V is TRBV30; 7 bases are shared with TRBD2. After removal of 1 base from V and 6 bases from J, the junction contained 5 bases not matched to a gene. This CDR3 has 14 amino acids. Looked up from germline, CDR1 is GTSNPN and CDR2 is SVGIG (reference sequence).

This clonotype was observed a handful of times. V is TRBV19 and J is TRBJ2-1, with 14 bases aligning to TRBD2. V shed 0 bases, J shed 11 bases, and the junction held 3 bases outside the gene matches. Germline CDR1 reads LNHDA; CDR2 reads SQIVND (reference sequence). The CDR3 is 15 amino acids. CDR3 nucleotide sequence: TGTGCCAGTAGTATAGACGGGACTAGCGGGAGTAAGCAGTTCTTC. As protein: CASSIDGTSGSKQFF.

The chain recombines TRBV15 with TRBJ2-7, with TRBD2 matching over 9 bases. Germline V gene lookup returns CDR1 LNHNV and CDR2 YYDKDF (reference sequence). V lost 0 bases to trimming and J lost 0 bases; unmatched junction nucleotides: 9. The length of the CDR3 is 18 residues. The CDR3 protein is CATSREALSGSGSYEQYF. Here the CDR3 DNA reads TGTGCCACCAGCAGAGAAGCCCTTAGCGGGAGCGGCTCCTACGAGCAGTACTTC.

To note about this clonotype: No conserved phenylalanine or tryptophan is present at the end of the CDR3, so a read error is the likely explanation. This chain links TRBV18 with TRBJ1-4; tentatively, D is TRBD1 (5 bases). Between the trimmed V and J ends, which lost 1 base and 8 bases, there was a span of 11 bases. This CDR3 contains 14 residues. Germline V gene data show CDR1 as KGHSH and CDR2 as LQKENI. The chain's CDR3 is CASSPQNSGEKLFC. In nucleotides, the CDR3 is TGTGCCAGCTCACCACAAAACTCAGGGGAAAAACTGTTTTGT.

Turning to this clonotype: A junction boundary mismatches the germline segment, possibly from a read error. DNA of the CDR3: TGCGCCAGAAGCTACGGGGGTGAGCAGTTCTTC. It codes for CARSYGGEQFF. This sequence joins TRBV5-1 and TRBJ2-1, with D tentatively TRBD2 (6 bases). This CDR3 region has 11 residues. Germline V gene sequence: CDR1 SGHRS, CDR2 YFSETQ.

This clonotype appeared many times. An end of the junction differs from the germline gene, which may be a read error. This chain links TRBV6-5 with TRBJ2-7; the match to TRBD2 covers 10 bases. The CDR3 spans 15 residues. Per germline, CDR1 MNHEY and CDR2 SVGAGI. The CDR3 sequence: CASSYSSGSSYEQYF. The DNA for the CDR3 is TGTGCCAGCAGCTACTCTAGCGGGAGCTCCTACGAGCAGTACTTC.

This clonotype was counted many times. DNA for the CDR3: TGTGCCAGCAGTGCCAGGGGGAACACTGAAGCTTTCTTT. Its translation: CASSARGNTEAFF. The rearrangement uses TRBV6-1 and TRBJ1-1, with D possibly being TRBD1 (6 bases). CDR1 is MNHNS and CDR2 is SASEGT in the germline V gene. The CDR3 has 13 residues. Deletions cut 4 bases from V and 1 base from J, with 7 bases between.

Only a few counts were recorded for this clonotype. V usage is TRBV20-1 and J usage is TRBJ2-1; 10 nucleotides align to TRBD2. Germline V gene sequence: CDR1 DFQATT, CDR2 SNEGSKA (reference sequence). This CDR3 comprises 14 residues. J lost 5 bases, V lost 5 bases, and 6 bases had no gene match. CDR3: CSALSGRADNEQFF. CDR3 nucleotide sequence: TGCAGTGCTCTAAGCGGGAGGGCCGACAATGAGCAGTTCTTC.

This clonotype was detected many times. The chain employs TRBV6-1 and TRBJ1-1, with a weak D call TRBD1 (5 bases). The germline V gene encodes CDR1 MNHNS and CDR2 SASEGT. Between the trimmed V and J ends, which lost 6 bases and 0 bases, there was a span of 11 bases. There are 14 residues in the CDR3. CDR3 protein: CASRDAGLNTEAFF. CDR3 nucleotide sequence: TGTGCCAGCAGGGACGCGGGACTGAACACTGAAGCTTTCTTT.

This clonotype showed up many times. The CDR3 nucleotides read TGCAGCGTTCAAGGGGATGTTCACTATGGCTACACCTTC. It is translated as CSVQGDVHYGYTF. V and J are TRBV29-1 and TRBJ1-2, with D possibly being TRBD1 (5 bases). The CDR3 has 13 amino acids. The germline gives CDR1 SQVTM, CDR2 ANQGSEA. The V and J ends lost 5 bases and 3 bases respectively, with 13 bases between them.

This CDR3 is CASGLVRLENTEAFF. The CDR3 DNA reads TGTGCTAGTGGTTTGGTACGATTAGAGAACACTGAAGCTTTCTTT. J is TRBJ1-1 and V is TRBV12-5; D is unresolved. CDR3 length: 15 residues. V lost 0 bases and J 1 base, leaving 9 bases between the germline ends. Germline CDR1 LGHNT, CDR2 FRNRAP.

This clonotype has a handful of counts. The chain couples TRBV5-1 to TRBJ2-3; 7 bases line up with TRBD2. V gave up 3 bases and J gave up 2 bases; unmatched junction bases: 6. The CDR3 length is 15 residues. Germline CDR1 SGHRS, CDR2 YFSETQ. CDR3 loop: CASSSLGRDTDTQYF. The DNA for the CDR3 is TGCGCCAGCAGCTCGCTAGGGAGGGACACAGATACGCAGTATTTT.

The rearrangement joins TRBV5-5 to TRBJ1-6; D is undetermined. V dropped 1 base and J dropped 8 bases, with 13 bases sitting between them. The CDR3 length is 15 residues. CDR1 is SGHKS, CDR2 YYEKEE, per germline (reference sequence). The CDR3 loop is CASSLNDAEDSPLHF. CDR3 DNA sequence: TGTGCCAGCAGCTTGAATGACGCCGAGGATTCACCCCTCCACTTT.

The chain is built from TRBV7-9 and TRBJ2-1; D remains unclear. This CDR3 is built from 14 residues. V was pared by 5 bases and J by 8 bases, with 16 bases between. Germline CDR1 reads SEHNR; CDR2 reads FQNEAQ (reference sequence). The CDR3 DNA reads as TGTGCCAGCAGCGCCGATCTGTGGTGGGATGAGCAGTTCTTC. This encodes CASSADLWWDEQFF.

This clonotype was seen a few times. V usage is TRBV20-1 and J usage is TRBJ2-5; 9 bases are shared with TRBD1. CDR1 is DFQATT, CDR2 SNEGSKA, per germline (reference sequence). The CDR3 has 16 residues. J was trimmed by 5 bases and V by 4 bases; bases with no gene match: 14. This CDR3 is CSATGRGTGLWETQYF. In DNA, the CDR3 is TGCAGTGCTACAGGGCGAGGGACAGGGCTTTGGGAGACCCAGTACTTC.

The table lists this clonotype with many counts. The genes are TRBV10-3 and TRBJ2-1; TRBD1 matches at 7 bases. CDR3 length: 13 amino acids. Germline assignment: CDR1 ENHRY and CDR2 SYGVKD. V was pared by 10 bases and J by 7 bases, with 10 bases of the junction left unmatched. For the CDR3, the DNA is TGTGCCACGATTCCACAACAGGGGAATGAGCAGTTCTTC. Amino acids: CATIPQQGNEQFF.

The chain joins TRBV6-1 to TRBJ2-5; D remains unclear. From germline, CDR1 is MNHNS and CDR2 SASEGT. The V and J ends lost 1 base and 6 bases respectively, with 12 bases between them. This CDR3 is 14 amino acids long. The CDR3 DNA follows: TGTGCCAGCAGTGAAGGGGCGAGCTTGAAGACCCAGTACTTC. Protein product: CASSEGASLKTQYF.

This clonotype was seen a handful of times. V and J are TRBV12-3 or TRBV12-4 and TRBJ2-4; TRBD2 matches at 13 bases. This CDR3 has 14 amino acids. After removal of 5 bases from V and 8 bases from J, the junction contained 3 bases not matched to a gene. The CDR3 DNA reads as TGTGCCAGCAGTACTAGCGGGAGGGCGGACATTCAGTACTTC. Amino acids: CASSTSGRADIQYF.